This T cell receptor (beta chain) was profiled in a study of glioma-infiltrating T cells. Study findings and constraints: Above-expected tissue-blood divergence occurred in all gliomas, most in low-grade ones. Very few CDR3 sequences were shared between tissue and blood. Signature shared blood CDR3 motifs were enriched in low-divergence and depleted in high-divergence patients.

TCR alpha and beta CDR3 regions were amplified from RNA using iRepertoire nested multiplex PCR. TCRdb reprocessed the multiplex PCR reads via MiXCR and lists one record per CDR3 protein. The profile shows 300,000 to 450,000 distinct CDR3 sequences, 41% of them singletons. Germline loops: CDR1 SGHTA, CDR2 FQGNSA. This CDR3 region has 14 residues. Between the trimmed V and J ends, which lost 5 bases and 2 bases, there was a span of 12 bases. This clonotype was counted many times. The antigen remains unidentified. The sequenced sample consisted of glioma tissue, nonneoplastic brain tissue, or PBMCs (not recorded which). The clonotype comes from a human donor with low-grade glioma or glioblastoma, undergoing nonglioma brain surgery, or in good health (not recorded which). The rearrangement joins TRBV7-2 to TRBJ1-2; D call uncertain. Here the CDR3 DNA reads TGTGCCAGCAGCACCACAAAGTTCAACTATGGCTACACCTTC. It yields the protein CASSTTKFNYGYTF.